A selection of T cell receptor beta chains follows, all from one sample in a study of T-cell memory formation after mild COVID-19. Via MiXCR, TCRdb re-called the 5' RACE reads, giving one row per CDR3 protein. The data hold more than 350,000 distinct CDR3 sequences, with roughly 20% observed a single time. Input material: PBMCs or a T cell subset sorted from them (not recorded which). All receptors come from an adult woman who had mild COVID-19 (a few samples of this study predate the infection). Cell type and time point are not known. Both conserved end residues are part of each CDR3. A D gene is named only where the DNA matches it firmly. Clone size is not always given. Where it is, it says once, few, many or a class for expanded clones.

>TRBJ1-1|TRBV5-1|-|few
TGCGCCAGCAGCTACGACGATTGGAACACTGAAGCTTTCTTT
CASSYDDWNTEAFF
>TRBJ1-1|TRBV12-3/TRBV12-4|TRBD1|-
TGTGCCAGCAGTCCCTTGGACAGGCCGGTGAACACTGAAGCTTTCTTT
CASSPLDRPVNTEAFF
>TRBJ2-7|TRBV12-3/TRBV12-4|-|few
TGTGCCAGCCGAGAGACAGGAGCCTACGAGCAGTACTTC
CASRETGAYEQYF
>TRBJ2-7|TRBV4-3|-|few
TGCGCCAGCAGGCTATCGGGACAAGGGTCCTACGAGCAGTACTTC
CASRLSGQGSYEQYF
>TRBJ2-5|TRBV9|-|few
TGTGCCAGCAGCCCCCGCGAGGGCTCCCAAGAGACCCAGTACTTC
CASSPREGSQETQYF
>TRBJ1-6|TRBV7-8|TRBD1|few
TGTGCCAGCAGCCTAAGGACAGGGACTAATTCACCCCTCCACTTT
CASSLRTGTNSPLHF
>TRBJ2-1|TRBV7-6|-|few
TGTGCCAGCAGCTTAGGAAACAGGGCCAGCTACAATGAGCAGTTCTTC
CASSLGNRASYNEQFF
>TRBJ2-1|TRBV3-1|TRBD1|few
TGTGCCAGCAGCCAAGATCGAGGTGGACAGGCCCTATTC
CASSQDRGGQALF
>TRBJ1-2|TRBV12-3/TRBV12-4|-|-
TGTGCCAGCAGCCCTAACGTAGACACTAACTATGGCTACACCTTC
CASSPNVDTNYGYTF
>TRBJ2-7|TRBV9|TRBD2|few
TGTGCCAGCAGCGTAGGCAGCGGGACCTTCGACTACGAGCAGTACTTC
CASSVGSGTFDYEQYF
>TRBJ2-7|TRBV6-5|TRBD1|once
TGTGCCAGCAGTTCGATAACGTCCGGGACAGAGTACGAGCAGTACTTC
CASSSITSGTEYEQYF